This is a list of T cell receptor beta chains from one sample in a study of OX40 agonist ivuxolimab in advanced cancers. The table came from immunoSEQ multiplex PCR; TCRdb's copy has only in-frame clones and leaves some out. This sample carries 77,000 or so clones, approximately 95% of them seen once, and the ten largest clones take approximately 0.3%. The sequencing here drew on CD4+ or CD8+ T cells sorted from blood, taken in a trial of the OX40 agonist ivuxolimab. The source is an adult with an advanced solid tumor such as melanoma, head and neck, liver or kidney cancer. Each CDR3 is given with its conserved first and last residue. The D gene is left open where the match is weak. Some rows have no size entry. The others give once, few or many, or a class for an expanded clone.

J gene: TRBJ2-2; D gene: TRBD2; V gene: TRBV5-4; clone size: .; CDR3 protein: CASSLSSGGVGELFF; CDR3 DNA: TGTGCCAGCAGCTTGTCCAGCGGGGGGGTCGGGGAGCTGTTTTTT
J gene: TRBJ2-1; D gene: TRBD2; V gene: TRBV11-2; clone size: .; CDR3 protein: CASSLDLDSGNNEQFF; CDR3 DNA: TGTGCCAGCAGCTTAGATCTCGATAGCGGGAACAATGAGCAGTTCTTC
J gene: TRBJ2-2; D gene: TRBD1; V gene: TRBV5-1; clone size: .; CDR3 protein: CASSSGQGNTGELFF; CDR3 DNA: TGCGCCAGCAGCAGCGGACAGGGGAACACCGGGGAGCTGTTTTTT
J gene: TRBJ1-2; D gene: .; V gene: TRBV5-5; clone size: once; CDR3 protein: CASSLAADTFNYGYTF; CDR3 DNA: TGTGCCAGCAGCTTGGCGGCGGACACATTTAACTATGGCTACACCTTC
J gene: TRBJ2-5; D gene: .; V gene: TRBV7-2; clone size: .; CDR3 protein: CASSLGGLGRETQYF; CDR3 DNA: TGTGCCAGCAGCTTAGGGGGCCTAGGACGAGAGACCCAGTACTTC
J gene: TRBJ2-1; D gene: TRBD2; V gene: TRBV5-1; clone size: .; CDR3 protein: CASSPGGSSYNEQFF; CDR3 DNA: TGCGCCAGCAGCCCCGGGGGGAGCTCCTACAATGAGCAGTTCTTC
J gene: TRBJ2-4; D gene: TRBD1; V gene: TRBV16; clone size: .; CDR3 protein: CASSLDRVAKNIQYF; CDR3 DNA: TGTGCCAGCAGTCTCGACAGGGTGGCCAAAAACATTCAGTACTTC
J gene: TRBJ2-2; D gene: .; V gene: TRBV11-2; clone size: .; CDR3 protein: CASSLFGLSNTGELFF; CDR3 DNA: TGTGCCAGCAGCTTGTTCGGACTGTCGAACACCGGGGAGCTGTTTTTT
J gene: TRBJ2-5; D gene: TRBD1; V gene: TRBV10-1; clone size: .; CDR3 protein: CASSALPGTGAPETQYF; CDR3 DNA: TGCGCCAGCAGCGCGCTACCCGGGACAGGGGCCCCAGAGACCCAGTACTTC
J gene: TRBJ2-6; D gene: TRBD1; V gene: TRBV9; clone size: .; CDR3 protein: CASSPGGFLSGANVLTF; CDR3 DNA: TGTGCCAGCAGTCCAGGGGGCTTCCTCTCTGGGGCCAACGTCCTGACTTTC
J gene: TRBJ2-5; D gene: .; V gene: TRBV7-2; clone size: .; CDR3 protein: CASSLVILQGETQYF; CDR3 DNA: TGTGCCAGCAGCTTAGTCATTCTACAGGGAGAGACCCAGTACTTC
J gene: TRBJ1-4; D gene: .; V gene: TRBV5-1; clone size: .; CDR3 protein: CASRSQTNEKLFF; CDR3 DNA: TGCGCCAGCAGGTCCCAGACTAATGAAAAACTGTTTTTT
J gene: TRBJ1-1; D gene: TRBD1; V gene: TRBV6-5; clone size: .; CDR3 protein: CASSYSEGAGTEAFF; CDR3 DNA: TGTGCCAGCAGTTACTCGGAGGGGGCGGGAACTGAAGCTTTCTTT
J gene: TRBJ1-2; D gene: .; V gene: TRBV9; clone size: .; CDR3 protein: CASSVAWADYGYTF; CDR3 DNA: TGTGCCAGCAGCGTAGCTTGGGCAGACTATGGCTACACCTTC
J gene: TRBJ2-1; D gene: .; V gene: TRBV6-6; clone size: .; CDR3 protein: CASSYGGSVLEQFF; CDR3 DNA: TGTGCCAGCAGTTACGGCGGGTCCGTCTTGGAGCAGTTCTTC
J gene: TRBJ2-7; D gene: .; V gene: TRBV2; clone size: .; CDR3 protein: CASSAASRVPGQYF; CDR3 DNA: TGTGCCAGCAGTGCGGCTAGCAGGGTCCCGGGGCAGTACTTC
J gene: TRBJ1-2; D gene: .; V gene: TRBV6-1; clone size: .; CDR3 protein: CASSDYSYGYTF; CDR3 DNA: TGTGCCAGCAGTGACTACAGCTATGGCTACACCTTC
J gene: TRBJ1-4; D gene: .; V gene: TRBV29-1; clone size: .; CDR3 protein: CSVLGGGVNEKLFF; CDR3 DNA: TGCAGCGTTCTTGGGGGCGGCGTTAATGAAAAACTGTTTTTT
J gene: TRBJ2-2; D gene: .; V gene: TRBV7-9; clone size: .; CDR3 protein: CASSLAANGYTGELFF; CDR3 DNA: TGTGCCAGCAGCTTAGCGGCAAACGGATACACCGGGGAGCTGTTTTTT
J gene: TRBJ2-3; D gene: TRBD2; V gene: TRBV9; clone size: .; CDR3 protein: CASSERVGLAPDTQYF; CDR3 DNA: TGTGCCAGCAGCGAGAGAGTAGGACTAGCCCCAGATACGCAGTATTTT
J gene: TRBJ1-5; D gene: TRBD1; V gene: TRBV12-5; clone size: .; CDR3 protein: CASGLDREGIKPQHF; CDR3 DNA: TGTGCTAGTGGTCTTGACAGGGAGGGTATAAAGCCCCAGCATTTT
J gene: TRBJ2-2; D gene: .; V gene: TRBV28; clone size: .; CDR3 protein: CASSMGFVGGATGELFF; CDR3 DNA: TGTGCCAGCAGTATGGGGTTTGTGGGGGGGGCCACCGGGGAGCTGTTTTTT